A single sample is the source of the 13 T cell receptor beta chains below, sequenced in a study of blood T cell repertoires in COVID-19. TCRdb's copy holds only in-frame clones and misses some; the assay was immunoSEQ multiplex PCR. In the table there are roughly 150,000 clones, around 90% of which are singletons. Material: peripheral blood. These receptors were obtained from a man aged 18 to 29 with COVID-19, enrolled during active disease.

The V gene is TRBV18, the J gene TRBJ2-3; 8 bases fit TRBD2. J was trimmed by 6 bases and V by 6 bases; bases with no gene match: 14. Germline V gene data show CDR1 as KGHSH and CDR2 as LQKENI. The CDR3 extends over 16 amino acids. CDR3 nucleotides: TGTGCCAGCTCCCCCACTAGCGGCCGACCTCTGGATACGCAGTATTTT. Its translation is CASSPTSGRPLDTQYF.

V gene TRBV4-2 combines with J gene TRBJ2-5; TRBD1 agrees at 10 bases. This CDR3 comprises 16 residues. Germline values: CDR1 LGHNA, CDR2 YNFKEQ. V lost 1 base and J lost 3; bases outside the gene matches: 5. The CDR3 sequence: CASSQVWDRGEETQYF. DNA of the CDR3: TGTGCCAGCAGCCAAGTATGGGACAGGGGCGAAGAGACCCAGTACTTC.

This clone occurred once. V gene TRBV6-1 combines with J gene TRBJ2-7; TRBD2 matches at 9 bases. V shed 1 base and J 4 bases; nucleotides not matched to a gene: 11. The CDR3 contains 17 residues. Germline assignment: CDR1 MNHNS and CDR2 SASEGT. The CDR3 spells CASSEVIMGLAGYEQYF. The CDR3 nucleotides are TGTGCCAGCAGTGAAGTTATAATGGGACTAGCTGGATACGAGCAGTACTTC.

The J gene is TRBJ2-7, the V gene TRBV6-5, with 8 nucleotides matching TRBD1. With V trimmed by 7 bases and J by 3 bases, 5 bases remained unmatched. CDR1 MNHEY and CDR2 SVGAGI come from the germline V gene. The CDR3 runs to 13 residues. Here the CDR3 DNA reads TGTGCCAGCACCCGACAGGGGCGCTACGAGCAGTACTTC. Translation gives CASTRQGRYEQYF.

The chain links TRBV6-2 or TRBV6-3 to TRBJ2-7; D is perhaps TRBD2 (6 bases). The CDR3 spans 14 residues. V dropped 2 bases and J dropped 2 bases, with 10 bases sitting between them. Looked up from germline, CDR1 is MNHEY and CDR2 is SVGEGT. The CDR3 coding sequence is TGTGCCAGCAGTTACAACGGGGGAGCCTACGAGCAGTACTTC. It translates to CASSYNGGAYEQYF.

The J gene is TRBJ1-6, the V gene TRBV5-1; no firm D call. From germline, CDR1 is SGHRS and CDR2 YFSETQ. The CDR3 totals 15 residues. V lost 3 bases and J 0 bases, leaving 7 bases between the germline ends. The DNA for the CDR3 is TGCGCCAGCAGCTCGGGAGGCTCCTATAATTCACCCCTCCACTTT. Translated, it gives CASSSGGSYNSPLHF.

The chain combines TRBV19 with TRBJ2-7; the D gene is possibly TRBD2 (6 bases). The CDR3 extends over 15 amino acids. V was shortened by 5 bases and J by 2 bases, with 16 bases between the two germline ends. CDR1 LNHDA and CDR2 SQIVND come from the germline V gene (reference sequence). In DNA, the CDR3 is TGTGCCAGTAGTTTGAGGGTCGGGGGACCCTACGAGCAGTACTTC. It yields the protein CASSLRVGGPYEQYF.

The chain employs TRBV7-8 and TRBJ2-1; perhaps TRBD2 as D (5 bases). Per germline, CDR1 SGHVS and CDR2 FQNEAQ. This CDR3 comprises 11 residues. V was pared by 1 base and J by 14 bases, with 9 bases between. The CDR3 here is CASSLGTGKFF. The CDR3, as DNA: TGTGCCAGCAGCTTAGGGACCGGGAAGTTCTTC.

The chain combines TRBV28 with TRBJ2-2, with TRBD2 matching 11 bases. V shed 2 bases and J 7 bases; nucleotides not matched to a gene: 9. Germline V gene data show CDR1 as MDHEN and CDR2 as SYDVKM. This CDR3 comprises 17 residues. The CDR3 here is CASSLPATSGILGELFF. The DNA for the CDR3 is TGTGCCAGCAGTTTACCCGCGACTAGCGGGATTCTCGGGGAGCTGTTTTTT.

This CDR3 reads CASSEPQGEFANTGELFF. Here the CDR3 DNA reads TGTGCCAGCAGTGAACCCCAGGGCGAGTTTGCGAACACCGGGGAGCTGTTTTTT. The rearrangement links TRBV6-1 to TRBJ2-2; TRBD1 is a possible D gene (5 bases). The length of the CDR3 is 18 residues. Per germline, CDR1 MNHNS and CDR2 SASEGT. Trimming stripped 2 bases from V and 0 bases from J, with 16 bases between.

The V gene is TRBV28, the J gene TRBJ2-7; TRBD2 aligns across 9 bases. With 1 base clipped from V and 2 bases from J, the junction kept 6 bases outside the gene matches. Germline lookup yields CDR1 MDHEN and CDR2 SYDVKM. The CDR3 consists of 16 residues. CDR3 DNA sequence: TGTGCCAGCAGTTTATTGGCTAGCGGGGCCCCCTACGAGCAGTACTTC. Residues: CASSLLASGAPYEQYF.

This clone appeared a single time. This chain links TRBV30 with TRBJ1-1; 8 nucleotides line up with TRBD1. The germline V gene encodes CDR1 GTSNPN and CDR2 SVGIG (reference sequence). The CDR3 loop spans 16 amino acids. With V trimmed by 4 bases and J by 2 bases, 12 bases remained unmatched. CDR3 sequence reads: CAWTKDRERGNTEAFF. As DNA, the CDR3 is TGTGCCTGGACCAAGGACAGGGAAAGGGGTAACACTGAAGCTTTCTTT.

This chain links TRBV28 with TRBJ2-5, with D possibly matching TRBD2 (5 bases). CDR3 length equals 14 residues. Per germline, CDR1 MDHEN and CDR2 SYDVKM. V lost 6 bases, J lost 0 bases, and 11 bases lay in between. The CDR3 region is CASSRGGDQETQYF. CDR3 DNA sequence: TGTGCCAGCAGCCGCGGAGGTGACCAAGAGACCCAGTACTTC.